The next 8 T cell receptor beta chains were all read from a single sample in a study of PD-1 blockade in classical Hodgkin lymphoma. Each patient experienced a relapse that followed autologous stem cell transplantation, and brentuximab vedotin exposure varied. Assay used: immunoSEQ multiplex PCR; TCRdb lists only in-frame clones, some missing. The sample holds 41,000 or so clones, about 70% seen once. The sample in question was peripheral blood mononuclear cells (PBMCs), obtained at baseline. These receptor sequences come from a human donor with classical Hodgkin lymphoma.

This chain links TRBV7-9 with TRBJ2-7, with D unclear. The CDR3 runs to 11 residues. Germline V gene data show CDR1 as SEHNR and CDR2 as FQNEAQ (reference sequence). The ends were cut back, 5 bases at V and 9 bases at J, with 11 bases in the middle. Written as DNA, the CDR3 is TGTGCCAGCAGCGATCAGGCGATGCAGTACTTC. Its protein is CASSDQAMQYF.

This clone was seen only a few times. Here the CDR3 reads CASSPGGQGVYNEQFF. The CDR3, as DNA: TGTGCCAGCAGCCCGGGGGGGCAGGGGGTCTACAATGAGCAGTTCTTC. The rearrangement links TRBV7-2 to TRBJ2-1; D may be TRBD2 (8 bases). Per germline, CDR1 SGHTA and CDR2 FQGNSA. The CDR3 has 16 residues. V lost 5 bases and J 3 bases, leaving 17 bases between the germline ends.

This clone occurred a few times. The V call is TRBV7-9, the J call TRBJ1-1; no clear D. With 1 base removed from V and 6 bases from J, the gap between germline ends came to 6 bases. The length of the CDR3 is 12 residues. CDR1 SEHNR and CDR2 FQNEAQ come from the germline V gene (reference sequence). The CDR3 DNA sequence: TGTGCCAGCAGCTTAGGACTGGCTGAAGCTTTCTTT. Protein: CASSLGLAEAFF.

V gene TRBV2 combines with J gene TRBJ1-1; 10 positions agree with TRBD1. The CDR3 runs 15 residues. The germline V gene encodes CDR1 SNHLY and CDR2 FYNNEI. After removal of 5 bases from V and 4 bases from J, the junction contained 7 bases not matched to a gene. As DNA, the CDR3 is TGTGCCAGCAGTCTTACCGGGACAGGGGCCACTGAAGCTTTCTTT. Protein sequence: CASSLTGTGATEAFF. Drawing the rest from reference TRBV2 and TRBJ1-1, the complete variable domain is EPEVTQTPSHQVTQMGQEVILRCVPISNHLYFYWYRQILGQKVEFLVSFYNNEISEKSEIFDDQFSVERPDGSNFTLKIRSTKLEDSAMYFCASSLTGTGATEAFFGQGTRLTVV.

This chain joins TRBV27 and TRBJ2-7, with a possible D match to TRBD2 (6 bases). CDR1 and CDR2 from the germline V gene are MNHEY and SMNVEV (reference sequence). The CDR3 has 16 amino acids. V gave up 4 bases and J gave up 3 bases, with 19 bases separating them. The CDR3 here is CASSYLAGGRLYEQYF. CDR3 sequence (DNA): TGTGCCAGCAGTTACCTTGCTGGGGGGAGGCTCTACGAGCAGTACTTC.

The CDR3 is CASSIETAAYEQYF. In DNA, the CDR3 is TGTGCCAGTAGTATTGAGACCGCGGCTTACGAGCAGTACTTC. This chain links TRBV19 with TRBJ2-7; D gene uncertain. The CDR3 loop spans 14 amino acids. Germline V gene data show CDR1 as LNHDA and CDR2 as SQIVND (reference sequence). Trimming pared 3 bases from V and 4 bases from J, leaving 13 bases between.

The chain employs TRBV7-9 and TRBJ2-5, with D hard to call. Trimming took 0 bases from V and 1 from J, leaving 9 bases between them. Germline assignment: CDR1 SEHNR and CDR2 FQNEAQ (reference sequence). The CDR3 contains 15 residues. Here the CDR3 DNA reads TGTGCCAGCAGCTTAGCCGGTTTGGCCCAAGAGACCCAGTACTTC. It codes for CASSLAGLAQETQYF.

The chain combines TRBV7-9 with TRBJ2-7, with D uncertain. This CDR3 comprises 11 residues. V was cut by 0 bases and J by 12 bases, with 9 bases left in between. Germline CDR1 is SEHNR and CDR2 is FQNEAQ (reference sequence). CDR3 residues: CASSLAEFPYF. The CDR3 DNA follows: TGTGCCAGCAGCTTAGCCGAGTTTCCGTACTTC.